This T cell receptor beta chain was sequenced in a study of early T cells in non-severe SARS-CoV-2 infection. Study in general: Sequencing input comprised bulk RNA from unsorted whole blood; chain pairing was not available. Findings of the study overall: Anti-spike CD8 responses were favored in VDJdb matching, and private and CD4 specificities were missed.

Attached unique molecular identifiers marked individual cDNA molecules. MiXCR, applied by TCRdb to the 5' RACE reads, yields one record per CDR3 protein. The sample gives approximately 69,000 distinct CDR3 sequences, roughly 12% of which show up once; 2.7% is in the top ten. This clonotype was observed a handful of times. Its target is not known. This CDR3 has 15 residues. CDR1 and CDR2 from the germline V gene are MNHEY and SMNVEV (reference sequence). V shed 2 bases and J shed 7 bases, with 12 bases lying between them. This TCR was recovered from an adult who was a healthcare worker with PCR-confirmed SARS-CoV-2 infection or an uninfected control (not recorded which). The chain links TRBV27 to TRBJ1-6; possible D gene TRBD1, 5 bases. Here the sequenced sample was whole blood, taken at baseline. The CDR3 DNA sequence: TGTGCCAGCAGTTTAGAGGGGTCAAGGAATTCACCCCTCCACTTT. Protein: CASSLEGSRNSPLHF.